The 28 T cell receptor beta chains given below trace back to one sample, sequenced in a study of regulatory T cells in long-lasting Graves disease. As to time point: newly diagnosed GD, antithyroid drugs for less than 3 months. Generation of the TCR library employed RNA extracted from PBMCs. CDR3-region Arm-PCR and iRepertoire HTBI primers produced the TCR beta libraries. One entry per CDR3 protein results from TCRdb running MiXCR on the multiplex PCR reads. The repertoire includes more than 300,000 distinct CDR3 sequences, about 10% of them detected once, and approximately 17% sits in the top ten. These same records also appear under a second study, on T cells in Graves' hyperthyroidism and ophthalmopathy.

The sequences come from peripheral blood mononuclear cells (PBMCs), collected at new diagnosis, from a patient treated with antithyroid drugs. The receptors here all came from a woman between 18 and 30 years old with Graves disease.

There are many counts of this clonotype. This chain links TRBV4-1 with TRBJ2-7, with D possibly being TRBD1 (5 bases). The V end was cut by 4 bases, the J end by 4 bases, with 14 bases between. This CDR3 comprises 14 residues. The germline CDR1 and CDR2 sequences are MGHRA and YSYEKL. The CDR3 coding sequence is TGCGCCAGCAGCCGCCCGACAGCAACTTACGAGCAGTACTTC. Translation: CASSRPTATYEQYF.

This rearrangement joins TRBV6-1 to TRBJ2-7; the D is unclear. Germline values: CDR1 MNHNS, CDR2 SASEGT. CDR3 size: 11 residues. Trimming stripped 6 bases from V and 6 bases from J, with 9 bases between. CDR3: CASSQMGEQYV. The CDR3 coding sequence is TGTGCCAGCAGCCAAATGGGCGAGCAGTACGTC.

The rearrangement joins TRBV18 to TRBJ1-5; 8 positions match TRBD1. Germline CDR1 KGHSH, CDR2 LQKENI. CDR3 length equals 15 residues. The V gene end was trimmed by 5 bases and the J gene end by 3 bases; junction bases not matched to a gene: 6. CDR3 in DNA: TGTGCCAGCTCATATCAGGACAGGGCCAATCAGCCCCAGCATTTT. Protein sequence: CASSYQDRANQPQHF.

As regards this clonotype: This may arise from a read error, as a much more abundant clone is one base away. This chain uses TRBV5-8 with TRBJ2-1; the D is unclear. This CDR3 is 16 amino acids long. CDR1 is SGHTS, CDR2 YDEGEE, per germline. In DNA, the CDR3 is TGTGCCAGCAGCTGGTCTATTAGAAGCTCCTACAATGAGCAGTCCTTC. Its translation is CASSWSIRSSYNEQSF.

Many counts were recorded for this clonotype. The CDR3 spells CASSEEKWYRSAPFGMNTEAFF. CDR3 sequence (DNA): TGTGCCAGCAGTGAAGAAAAGTGGTACAGGTCGGCACCTTTCGGGATGAACACTGAAGCTTTCTTT. The gene calls are TRBV6-1 and TRBJ1-1, with a tentative D call TRBD1 (5 bases). This CDR3 is 22 amino acids long. Germline loops: CDR1 MNHNS, CDR2 SASEGT. Between the trimmed V and J ends, which lost 1 base and 0 bases, there was a span of 30 bases.

This clonotype was counted a few times. The CDR3 here is CASSQDHEATAAGELFF. As DNA, the CDR3 is TGTGCCAGCAGCCAAGATCATGAGGCGACTGCGGCCGGGGAGCTGTTTTTT. V and J are TRBV4-2 and TRBJ2-2; D not resolved. The CDR3 is made up of 17 amino acids. Trimming took 0 bases from V and 6 from J, leaving 17 bases between them. In germline, CDR1 is LGHNA, CDR2 YNFKEQ.

The chain carries TRBV10-3 and TRBJ1-1, with D possibly being TRBD1 (5 bases). CDR3 length: 13 residues. Germline CDR1 is ENHRY and CDR2 is SYGVKD. Trimming took off 10 bases at V and 1 base at J, with 13 bases between the two ends. The CDR3 DNA reads as TGTGCCACAACCATGACAGCGAACACTGAAGCTTTCTTT. Protein sequence: CATTMTANTEAFF.

Worth noting for this clonotype: A read error is possible here, since a much larger clone lies one base away. The conserved phenylalanine or tryptophan normally closing the CDR3 is absent here, so this likely arose from a read error. The chain uses TRBV12-3 or TRBV12-4 and TRBJ2-2, with D possibly being TRBD2 (5 bases). V shed 3 bases and J shed 4 bases, with 9 bases lying between them. This CDR3 region has 14 residues. CDR3 sequence reads: CASSFSEGTGELFL. CDR3 nucleotide sequence: TGTGCCAGCAGTTTTAGTGAGGGCACCGGGGAGCTGTTTCTT.

This clonotype was observed at least ten times. The chain carries TRBV28 and TRBJ1-1, with no clear D. This CDR3 contains 14 residues. Between the trimmed V and J ends, which lost 2 bases and 11 bases, there was a span of 18 bases. Germline V CDR1 and CDR2: MDHEN, SYDVKM. The CDR3 spells CASSLEDLVGRAFF. CDR3 DNA sequence: TGTGCCAGCAGTTTAGAGGACCTCGTTGGGCGTGCTTTCTTT.

The rearrangement joins TRBV24-1 to TRBJ2-5; TRBD2 agrees at 8 bases. CDR1 is KGHDR, CDR2 SFDVKD, per germline. Losses at the gene ends were 9 bases for V and 5 bases for J; bases not matched to a gene: 25. CDR3 length: 19 residues. The CDR3 here is CATRKRGLAGPYLWETQYF. The CDR3 nucleotides are TGTGCCACCCGGAAACGGGGGCTAGCGGGCCCCTACTTATGGGAGACCCAGTACTTC.

This clonotype was observed at least ten times. This chain links TRBV27 with TRBJ1-2; 12 nucleotides match TRBD1. The CDR3 is 16 residues long. Germline values: CDR1 MNHEY, CDR2 SMNVEV (reference sequence). V lost 2 bases, J lost 8 bases, and 9 bases stayed unmatched. The CDR3 DNA is TGTGCCAGCAGTTTAGCCCGGGACAGGGGGCTAACCGGCTACACCTTC. Translation: CASSLARDRGLTGYTF.

This clonotype showed up just a few times. The chain employs TRBV15 and TRBJ1-1, with TRBD1 as a possible D gene (5 bases). Germline CDR1 reads LNHNV; CDR2 reads YYDKDF (reference sequence). The CDR3 has 14 residues. The ends were cut back, 6 bases at V and 8 bases at J, with 19 bases in the middle. The CDR3 DNA follows: TGTGCCACCAGTCCTCTACGGGACTCAGTAGAAGCTTTCTTT. It translates to CATSPLRDSVEAFF.

The rearrangement uses TRBV4-3 and TRBJ1-5; D is possibly TRBD1 (6 bases). Trimming stripped 0 bases from V and 6 bases from J, with 15 bases between. The CDR3 spans 16 residues. CDR1 is LGHNA, CDR2 YSLEER, per germline. CDR3 amino acids: CASSQDPSGARQPQHF. CDR3 nucleotide sequence: TGCGCCAGCAGCCAAGACCCGTCGGGGGCCCGTCAGCCCCAGCATTTT.

This clonotype appeared a few times. CDR3: CASSLVRDSYYEQYF. DNA for the CDR3: TGTGCCAGCAGCCTTGTCCGCGATTCGTACTACGAGCAGTACTTC. The chain carries TRBV7-2 and TRBJ2-7, with D uncertain. This CDR3 spans 15 amino acids. The germline CDR1 and CDR2 sequences are SGHTA and FQGNSA. V lost 5 bases and J lost 3, with 17 bases in between.

This clonotype was counted ten times or more. This chain joins TRBV11-2 and TRBJ2-3, with a tentative D call TRBD2 (6 bases). The CDR3 contains 17 residues. V was shortened by 6 bases and J by 2 bases, with 21 bases between the two germline ends. Germline V lookup: CDR1 SGHAT, CDR2 FQNNGV. CDR3 loop: CASSFMRGARDTDTQYF. CDR3 coding DNA: TGTGCCAGCAGTTTCATGCGGGGCGCCAGAGACACAGATACGCAGTATTTT.

This clonotype was counted at least ten times. The V gene is TRBV7-9, the J gene TRBJ1-1; no definite D call. CDR1 is SEHNR and CDR2 is FQNEAQ in the germline V gene (reference sequence). Trimming left V 3 bases short and J 0 bases short, with 14 bases between. The CDR3 length is 16 residues. Written as DNA, the CDR3 is TGTGCCAGCAGCTTGAGTCTACGGATCATGAACACTGAAGCTTTCTTT. Protein: CASSLSLRIMNTEAFF.

This clonotype was seen at least ten times. The rearrangement uses TRBV7-2 and TRBJ2-3; 9 bases are shared with TRBD1. Germline V CDR1 and CDR2: SGHTA, FQGNSA. The junction had 7 bases not matched to a gene; V was cut back by 5 bases and J by 1 base. The CDR3 extends over 16 amino acids. CDR3 in amino acids: CASSHYRGHRTDTQYF. As DNA, the CDR3 is TGTGCCAGCAGCCATTACAGGGGGCATCGCACAGATACGCAGTATTTT.

On this clonotype: This may be a read error, as it is one base from a much larger clone. In DNA, the CDR3 is TGTGCCAGCAGCCCAGTGGGACTGTACAATGAGCGGTTCTTC. Translated, it gives CASSPVGLYNERFF. This chain connects TRBV7-2 to TRBJ2-1; a possible D gene is TRBD2 (6 bases). Germline V gives CDR1 SGHTA, CDR2 FQGNSA. CDR3 length: 14 residues.

Only a few counts were recorded for this clonotype. The chain is built from TRBV4-3 and TRBJ1-6; D unclear. V was trimmed by 0 bases and J by 11 bases, leaving 17 bases between them. This CDR3 region has 16 residues. Germline V lookup: CDR1 LGHNA, CDR2 YSLEER. DNA of the CDR3: TGCGCCAGCAGCCAAGATTCGTATCCATCTCCGGCACCCCTCCACTTT. Protein sequence: CASSQDSYPSPAPLHF.

A few counts support this clonotype. The V and J genes are TRBV7-6 and TRBJ1-3, with TRBD1 matching over 11 bases. CDR3 length equals 14 residues. From germline, CDR1 is SGHVS and CDR2 FNYEAQ. The V gene end was trimmed by 6 bases and the J gene end by 7 bases; junction bases not matched to a gene: 5. The CDR3 nucleotides read TGTGCCAGCAGTCCGGACAGGGGGCATAACACCATATATTTT. Its protein is CASSPDRGHNTIYF.

To note about this clonotype: The final CDR3 position lacks the conserved phenylalanine or tryptophan, pointing to a likely read error. This chain links TRBV19 with TRBJ2-1; D is possibly TRBD2 (6 bases). This CDR3 has 14 residues. V dropped 2 bases and J dropped 9 bases, with 14 bases sitting between them. Germline lookup yields CDR1 LNHDA and CDR2 SQIVND (reference sequence). The CDR3 region has the DNA TGTGCCAGTAGTATACCTGTGTTCGGGGGTGAGCAGTTCCTC. Translating it yields CASSIPVFGGEQFL.

This clonotype showed up many times. This chain uses TRBV7-8 with TRBJ1-2, with 7 bases matching TRBD1. Per germline, CDR1 SGHVS and CDR2 FQNEAQ. The CDR3 totals 13 residues. V gave up 2 bases and J gave up 6 bases; unmatched junction bases: 3. CDR3 loop: CASSLQGVNGYTF. The CDR3 DNA is TGTGCCAGCAGCTTACAGGGGGTGAATGGCTACACCTTC. The whole variable domain, filled in from reference TRBV7-8 and TRBJ1-2, reads GAGVSQSPRYKVAKRGQDVALRCDPISGHVSLFWYQQALGQGPEFLTYFQNEAQLDKSGLPSDRFFAERPEGSVSTLKIQRTQQEDSAVYLCASSLQGVNGYTFGSGTRLTVV.

This clonotype was observed at least ten times. The chain combines TRBV14 with TRBJ2-5; D gene ambiguous. This CDR3 comprises 15 residues. In germline, CDR1 is SGHDN, CDR2 FVKESK. V gave up 1 base and J gave up 1 base, with 10 bases separating them. Written as DNA, the CDR3 is TGTGCCAGCAGCCAAGTGGCCAGTCTCCAAGAGACCCAGTACTTC. This sequence encodes CASSQVASLQETQYF. The whole variable domain, filled in from reference TRBV14 and TRBJ2-5, reads EAGVTQFPSHSVIEKGQTVTLRCDPISGHDNLYWYRRVMGKEIKFLLHFVKESKQDESGMPNNRFLAERTGGTYSTLKVQPAELEDSGVYFCASSQVASLQETQYFGPGTRLLVL.

This clonotype was seen repeatedly, ten times or more. This rearrangement joins TRBV20-1 to TRBJ2-1; D possibly uses TRBD1 or TRBD2 (5 bases each). The V and J ends lost 6 bases and 3 bases respectively, with 12 bases between them. The germline V gene encodes CDR1 DFQATT and CDR2 SNEGSKA (reference sequence). There are 13 residues in the CDR3. The CDR3 nucleotides read TGCAGTGCCCGGGACCCTAGCTACAATGAGCAGTTCTTC. Translating gives CSARDPSYNEQFF.

This clonotype was seen many times. The J gene is TRBJ2-3, the V gene TRBV6-2 or TRBV6-3; D is possibly TRBD2 (5 bases). The V gene's germline CDR1 is MNHEY and CDR2 SVGEGT. The germline V and J ends were trimmed by 5 bases and 3 bases, with 12 bases remaining between them. The CDR3 contains 14 residues. For the CDR3, the DNA is TGTGCCAGCAGTGAACGGGATAGAACAGATACGCAGTATTTT. Translating it yields CASSERDRTDTQYF.

This rearrangement joins TRBV4-3 to TRBJ2-1; D is perhaps TRBD1 (5 bases). V lost 3 bases, J lost 8 bases, and 20 bases lay in between. Germline-derived CDR1 and CDR2 are LGHNA and YSLEER. The CDR3 is made up of 16 amino acids. CDR3 bases: TGCGCCAGCAGCCAGCTAACAAGGGGCGACATCGATGAGCAGTTCTTC. The encoded protein is CASSQLTRGDIDEQFF.

In this sample, this clonotype turned up many times. The chain links TRBV5-5 to TRBJ2-1, with D possibly matching TRBD2 (5 bases). This CDR3 region has 12 residues. V shed 3 bases and J shed 5 bases, with 6 bases lying between them. Germline V gene sequence: CDR1 SGHKS, CDR2 YYEKEE (reference sequence). The CDR3, as DNA: TGTGCCAGCAGCTCGGGAAACAATGAGCAGTTCTTC. Translated, it gives CASSSGNNEQFF.

The table lists this clonotype with many counts. J is TRBJ2-5 and V is TRBV6-1; D is unclear. Trimming removed 3 bases from V and 7 bases from J, with 12 bases in between. This CDR3 has 13 amino acids. Germline V lookup: CDR1 MNHNS, CDR2 SASEGT. The CDR3 here is CASSDNFRVTQYF. The DNA for the CDR3 is TGTGCCAGCAGTGACAATTTTCGGGTGACCCAGTACTTC.